Presented here are 14 T cell receptor beta chains from one specimen sequenced in a study of T-cell reconstitution after alpha-beta-depleted transplantation in children. Preparation of the TCRbeta library was carried out with unique molecular identifiers. TCRdb analysed the PCR reads with MiXCR anew, one entry per CDR3 protein. The sample carries roughly 790,000 distinct CDR3 sequences, roughly 15% recorded once. This specimen consisted of PBMCs, mostly from graft donor cells, obtained 360 days after TCRalphabeta/CD19-depleted stem cell transplant. These receptors came from a male patient under 18 who had a stem cell transplant for acute lymphoblastic leukemia, so the T cells may come from the graft donor.

The chain links TRBV15 to TRBJ1-5, with 7 nucleotides matching TRBD1. CDR1 LNHNV and CDR2 YYDKDF come from the germline V gene (reference sequence). The CDR3 is made up of 16 amino acids. The junction had 3 bases not matched to a gene; V was cut back by 1 base and J by 0 bases. The CDR3 region is CATSRGTGLSNQPQHF. The DNA of the CDR3 is TGTGCCACCAGCAGAGGGACAGGACTTAGCAATCAGCCCCAGCATTTT.

This clonotype was seen repeatedly, ten times or more. The V gene is TRBV29-1, the J gene TRBJ2-2, with D maybe TRBD2 (6 bases). V was shortened by 6 bases and J by 1 base, with 18 bases between the two germline ends. The CDR3 extends over 16 amino acids. Germline V CDR1 and CDR2: SQVTM, ANQGSEA. CDR3 loop: CSVWGSSALNTGELFF. DNA for the CDR3: TGCAGCGTGTGGGGGTCTAGCGCGTTGAACACCGGGGAGCTGTTTTTT.

The CDR3 region is CSGTSGIPWTSYEQYF. DNA for the CDR3: TGCAGTGGGACTAGCGGGATCCCGTGGACCTCCTACGAGCAGTACTTC. The chain couples TRBV20-1 to TRBJ2-7; TRBD2 agrees at 12 bases. Germline values: CDR1 DFQATT, CDR2 SNEGSKA (reference sequence). The CDR3 totals 16 residues. With 7 bases clipped from V and 0 bases from J, the junction kept 10 bases outside the gene matches.

As concerns this clonotype: Being one base from a much bigger clone, this may be a read error. V and J are TRBV12-3 or TRBV12-4 and TRBJ2-7; D remains unclear. The CDR3 is 14 amino acids. The CDR3 DNA reads TGTGCCAGCAGTTTAGGCCATTCTCCCTACGAGCAGTGCTTC. It codes for CASSLGHSPYEQCF.

This clonotype showed up just a few times. V gene TRBV20-1 combines with J gene TRBJ1-5; D remains unclear. This CDR3 spans 16 amino acids. Trimming stripped 4 bases from V and 4 bases from J, with 20 bases between. Germline values: CDR1 DFQATT, CDR2 SNEGSKA (reference sequence). The CDR3 spells CSAISRTREPNQPQHF. CDR3 DNA: TGCAGTGCTATATCTCGGACTAGGGAACCGAATCAGCCCCAGCATTTT.

The chain combines TRBV6-1 with TRBJ1-5; 7 nucleotides align to TRBD1. The CDR3 sequence is 14 residues long. Looked up from germline, CDR1 is MNHNS and CDR2 is SASEGT. The ends lost 6 bases at V and 7 bases at J; junction bases unmatched: 9. The CDR3 coding sequence is TGTGCCAGCAGACAATGGGACAGTGGACAGCCCCAGCATTTT. It yields the protein CASRQWDSGQPQHF.

J is TRBJ2-7 and V is TRBV15, with 9 bases aligning to TRBD2. The junction had 10 bases not matched to a gene; V was cut back by 1 base and J by 3 bases. From germline, CDR1 is LNHNV and CDR2 YYDKDF (reference sequence). This CDR3 is built from 17 residues. The CDR3, as DNA: TGTGCCACCAGCAGAGCAAGGTTAGCGGGAGTCTTCTACGAGCAGTACTTC. Its protein product is CATSRARLAGVFYEQYF.

The V gene is TRBV10-1, the J gene TRBJ2-7; no definite D call. The germline CDR1 and CDR2 sequences are WNHNN and SYGVQD (reference sequence). The V end lost 0 bases, the J end lost 3 bases, and 6 bases lay between the germline ends. The CDR3 runs 13 residues. In DNA form, the CDR3 reads TGCGCCAGCAGTGAGTCGATAGACTACGAGCAGTACTTC. It yields the protein CASSESIDYEQYF.

This clonotype was counted ten times or more. The chain joins TRBV6-5 to TRBJ1-4, with D perhaps matching TRBD1 (5 bases). The CDR3 contains 14 residues. In germline, CDR1 is MNHEY, CDR2 SVGAGI. V lost 2 bases to trimming and J lost 5 bases, with 9 bases between them. The CDR3 nucleotides are TGTGCCAGCAGTTACGGGACCAAGAATGAAAAACTGTTTTTT. Protein: CASSYGTKNEKLFF.

The V call is TRBV5-1, the J call TRBJ2-5; no reliable D call. Germline CDR1 reads SGHRS; CDR2 reads YFSETQ. The V gene lost 1 base and the J gene lost 0 bases, with 7 bases spanning the gap. This CDR3 has 14 residues. The CDR3 nucleotides read TGCGCCAGCAGCTTGTGGTCCGACCAAGAGACCCAGTACTTC. It translates to CASSLWSDQETQYF. Looking up the rest from reference TRBV5-1 and TRBJ2-5 gives the full variable domain: KAGVTQTPRYLIKTRGQQVTLSCSPISGHRSVSWYQQTPGQGLQFLFEYFSETQRNKGNFPGRFSGRQFSNSRSEMNVSTLELGDSALYLCASSLWSDQETQYFGPGTRLLVL.

The chain is built from TRBV6-5 and TRBJ2-1; possibly TRBD1 for D (6 bases). The CDR3 spans 15 residues. The germline V gene encodes CDR1 MNHEY and CDR2 SVGAGI. With 0 bases removed from V and 3 bases from J, the gap between germline ends came to 9 bases. The CDR3 DNA reads TGTGCCAGCAGTTACTCGCAGGGGCACTACAATGAGCAGTTCTTC. Encoded protein: CASSYSQGHYNEQFF.

This clonotype was picked up a small number of times. The V and J genes are TRBV5-6 and TRBJ2-1, with a tentative D call TRBD2 (5 bases). From germline, CDR1 is SGHDT and CDR2 YYEEEE. The CDR3 consists of 12 residues. The germline V and J ends were trimmed by 0 bases and 10 bases, with 8 bases remaining between them. The CDR3 here is CASSLGGLEQFF. The CDR3 DNA is TGTGCCAGCAGCTTGGGAGGGTTGGAGCAGTTCTTC.

The V and J genes are TRBV6-5 and TRBJ1-1, with D possibly matching TRBD1 (6 bases). CDR3 length equals 15 residues. V was clipped by 4 bases and J by 3 bases, with 15 bases between them. Germline values: CDR1 MNHEY, CDR2 SVGAGI. The CDR3 is CASSSATGLDTEAFF. The CDR3 coding sequence is TGTGCCAGCAGTTCAGCCACAGGGCTGGACACTGAAGCTTTCTTT.

This sequence joins TRBV5-1 and TRBJ2-7; D gene uncertain. Germline CDR1 SGHRS, CDR2 YFSETQ. Deletions cut 0 bases from V and 4 bases from J, with 8 bases between. The CDR3 has 13 residues. The CDR3 here is CASSLGPQYEQYF. CDR3 nucleotides: TGCGCCAGCAGCTTGGGGCCACAATACGAGCAGTACTTC.